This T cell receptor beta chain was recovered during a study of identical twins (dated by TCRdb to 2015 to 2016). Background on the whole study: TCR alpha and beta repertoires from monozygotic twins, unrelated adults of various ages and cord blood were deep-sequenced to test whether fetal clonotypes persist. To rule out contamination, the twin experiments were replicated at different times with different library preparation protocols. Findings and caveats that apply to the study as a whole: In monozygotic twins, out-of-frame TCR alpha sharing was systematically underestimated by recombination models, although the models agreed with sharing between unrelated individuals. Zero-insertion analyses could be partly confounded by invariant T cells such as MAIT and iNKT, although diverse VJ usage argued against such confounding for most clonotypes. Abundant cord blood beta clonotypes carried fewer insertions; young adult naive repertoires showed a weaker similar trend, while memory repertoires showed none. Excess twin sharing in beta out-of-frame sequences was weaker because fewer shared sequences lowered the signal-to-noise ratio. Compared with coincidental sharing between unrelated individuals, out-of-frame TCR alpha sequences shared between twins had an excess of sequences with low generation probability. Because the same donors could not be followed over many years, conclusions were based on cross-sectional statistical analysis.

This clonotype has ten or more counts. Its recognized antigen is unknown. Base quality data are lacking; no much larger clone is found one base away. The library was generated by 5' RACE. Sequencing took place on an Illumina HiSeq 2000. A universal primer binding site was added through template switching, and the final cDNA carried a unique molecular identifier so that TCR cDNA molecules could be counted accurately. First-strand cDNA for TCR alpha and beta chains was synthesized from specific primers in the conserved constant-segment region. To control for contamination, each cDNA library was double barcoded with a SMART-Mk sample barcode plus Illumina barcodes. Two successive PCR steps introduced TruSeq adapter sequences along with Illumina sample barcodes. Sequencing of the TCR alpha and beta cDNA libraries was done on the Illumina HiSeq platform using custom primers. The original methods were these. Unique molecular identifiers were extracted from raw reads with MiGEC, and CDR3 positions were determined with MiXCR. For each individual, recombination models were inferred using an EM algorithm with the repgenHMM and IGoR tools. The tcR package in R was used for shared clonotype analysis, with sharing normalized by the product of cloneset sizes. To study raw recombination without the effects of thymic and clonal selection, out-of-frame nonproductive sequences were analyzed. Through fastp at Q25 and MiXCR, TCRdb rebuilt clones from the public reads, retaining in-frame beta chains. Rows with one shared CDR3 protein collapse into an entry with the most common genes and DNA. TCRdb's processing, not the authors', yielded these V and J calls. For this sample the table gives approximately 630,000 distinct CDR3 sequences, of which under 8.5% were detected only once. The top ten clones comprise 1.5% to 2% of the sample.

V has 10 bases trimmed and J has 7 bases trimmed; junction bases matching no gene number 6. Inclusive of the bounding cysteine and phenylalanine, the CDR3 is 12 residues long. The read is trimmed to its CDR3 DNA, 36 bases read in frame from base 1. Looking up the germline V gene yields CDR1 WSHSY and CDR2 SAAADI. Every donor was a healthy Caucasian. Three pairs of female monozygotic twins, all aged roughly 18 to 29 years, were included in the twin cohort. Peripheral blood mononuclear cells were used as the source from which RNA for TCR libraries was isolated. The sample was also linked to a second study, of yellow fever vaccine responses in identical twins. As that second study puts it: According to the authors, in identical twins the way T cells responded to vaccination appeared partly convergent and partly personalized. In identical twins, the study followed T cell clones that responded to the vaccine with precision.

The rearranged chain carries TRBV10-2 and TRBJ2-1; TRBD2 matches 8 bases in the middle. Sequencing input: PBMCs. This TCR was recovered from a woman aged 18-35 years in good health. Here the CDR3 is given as CATGGAGNEQFF. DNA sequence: TGCGCCACCGGGGGGGCCGGTAATGAGCAGTTCTTC.